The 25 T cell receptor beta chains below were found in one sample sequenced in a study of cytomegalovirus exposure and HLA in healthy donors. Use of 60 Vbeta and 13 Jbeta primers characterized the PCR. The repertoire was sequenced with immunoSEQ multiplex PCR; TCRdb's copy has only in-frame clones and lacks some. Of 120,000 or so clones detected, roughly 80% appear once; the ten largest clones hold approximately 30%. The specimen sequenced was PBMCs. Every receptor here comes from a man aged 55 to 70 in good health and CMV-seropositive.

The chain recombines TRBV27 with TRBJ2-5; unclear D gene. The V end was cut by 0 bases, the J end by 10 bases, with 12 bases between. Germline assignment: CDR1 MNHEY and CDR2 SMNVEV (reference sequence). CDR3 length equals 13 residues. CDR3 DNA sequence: TGTGCCAGCAGTTTATCGAGTTACCAGCGCCAGTACTTC. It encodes CASSLSSYQRQYF.

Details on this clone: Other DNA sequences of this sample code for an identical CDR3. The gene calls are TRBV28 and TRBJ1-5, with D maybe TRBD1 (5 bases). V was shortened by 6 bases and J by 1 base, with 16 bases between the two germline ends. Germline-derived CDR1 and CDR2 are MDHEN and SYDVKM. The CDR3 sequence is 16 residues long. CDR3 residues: CASRPRGEFSNQPQHF. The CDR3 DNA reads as TGTGCCAGCAGACCGCGGGGGGAGTTCAGCAATCAGCCCCAGCATTTT.

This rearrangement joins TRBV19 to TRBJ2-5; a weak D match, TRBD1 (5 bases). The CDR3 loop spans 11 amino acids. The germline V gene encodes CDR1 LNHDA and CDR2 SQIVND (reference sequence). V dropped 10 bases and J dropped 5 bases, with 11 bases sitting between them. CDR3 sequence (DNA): TGTGCCATCAGGGTGGGGGAGACCCAGTACTTC. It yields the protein CAIRVGETQYF. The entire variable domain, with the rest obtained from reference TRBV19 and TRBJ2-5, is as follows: DGGITQSPKYLFRKEGQNVTLSCEQNLNHDAMYWYRQDPGQGLRLIYYSQIVNDFQKGDIAEGYSVSREKKESFPLTVTSAQKNPTAFYLCAIRVGETQYFGPGTRLLVL.

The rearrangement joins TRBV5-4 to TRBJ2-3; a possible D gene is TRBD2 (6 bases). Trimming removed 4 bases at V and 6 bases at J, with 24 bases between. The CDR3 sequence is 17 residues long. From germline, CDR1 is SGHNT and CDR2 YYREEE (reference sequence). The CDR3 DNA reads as TGTGCCAGCAGCCCGAATACCGGGACTTCCCTCGTGGATACGCAGTATTTT. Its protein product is CASSPNTGTSLVDTQYF.

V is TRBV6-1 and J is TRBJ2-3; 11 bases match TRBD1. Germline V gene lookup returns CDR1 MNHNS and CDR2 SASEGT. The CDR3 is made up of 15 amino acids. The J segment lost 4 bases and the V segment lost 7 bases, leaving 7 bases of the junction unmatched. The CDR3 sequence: CASTEDRGRSDTQYF. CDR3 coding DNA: TGTGCCAGCACCGAGGACAGGGGGCGGTCAGATACGCAGTATTTT.

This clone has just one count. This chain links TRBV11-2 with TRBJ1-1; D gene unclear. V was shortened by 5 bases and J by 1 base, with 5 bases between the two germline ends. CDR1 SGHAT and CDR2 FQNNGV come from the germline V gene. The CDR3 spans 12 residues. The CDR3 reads CASSEQNTEAFF. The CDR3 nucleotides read TGTGCCAGCAGCGAGCAGAACACTGAAGCTTTCTTT. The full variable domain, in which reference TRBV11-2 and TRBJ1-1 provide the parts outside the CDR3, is EAGVAQSPRYKIIEKRQSVAFWCNPISGHATLYWYQQILGQGPKLLIQFQNNGVVDDSQLPKDRFSAERLKGVDSTLKIQPAKLEDSAVYLCASSEQNTEAFFGQGTRLTVV.

DNA for the CDR3: TGTGCCAGCAGCGTAGGAGAGACTAGCGGGGGAGAGACCCAGTACTTC. The encoded protein is CASSVGETSGGETQYF. The J gene is TRBJ2-5, the V gene TRBV9; 12 positions match TRBD2. The CDR3 sequence is 16 residues long. Germline lookup yields CDR1 SGDLS and CDR2 YYNGEE. The V gene end was trimmed by 0 bases and the J gene end by 4 bases; junction bases not matched to a gene: 4.

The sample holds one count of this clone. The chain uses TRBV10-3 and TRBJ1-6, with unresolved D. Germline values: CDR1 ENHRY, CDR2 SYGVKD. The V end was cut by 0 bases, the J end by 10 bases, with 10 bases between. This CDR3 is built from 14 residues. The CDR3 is CAISESTGRSPLHF. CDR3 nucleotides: TGTGCCATCAGTGAGTCAACGGGTAGGTCACCCCTCCACTTT.

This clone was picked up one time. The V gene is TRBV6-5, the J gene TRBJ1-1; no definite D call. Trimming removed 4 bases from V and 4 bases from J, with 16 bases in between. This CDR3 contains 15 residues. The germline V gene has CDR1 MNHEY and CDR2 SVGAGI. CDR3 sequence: CASSLSAWALTEAFF. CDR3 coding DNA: TGTGCCAGCAGTTTGTCGGCGTGGGCACTCACTGAAGCTTTCTTT.

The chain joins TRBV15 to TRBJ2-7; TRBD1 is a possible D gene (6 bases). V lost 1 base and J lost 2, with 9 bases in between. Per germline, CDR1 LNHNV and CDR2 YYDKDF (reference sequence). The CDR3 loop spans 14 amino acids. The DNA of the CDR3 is TGTGCCACCAGCAGAGCTCAGGGGACCTACGAGCAGTACTTC. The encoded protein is CATSRAQGTYEQYF.

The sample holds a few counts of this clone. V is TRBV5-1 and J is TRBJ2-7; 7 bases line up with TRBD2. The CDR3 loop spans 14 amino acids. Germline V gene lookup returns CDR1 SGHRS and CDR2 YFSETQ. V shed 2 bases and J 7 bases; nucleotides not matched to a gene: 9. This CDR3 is CASSLNAGVREQYF. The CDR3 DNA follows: TGCGCCAGCAGCTTAAATGCGGGAGTTCGGGAGCAGTACTTC.

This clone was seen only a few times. Here the CDR3 DNA reads TGTGCCAGCAGAATAGCGGGGCCATCCTACGAGCAGTACTTC. Protein sequence: CASRIAGPSYEQYF. The V gene is TRBV6-5, the J gene TRBJ2-7; 8 positions agree with TRBD2. Per germline, CDR1 MNHEY and CDR2 SVGAGI. V lost 6 bases and J lost 1; bases outside the gene matches: 5. The CDR3 totals 14 residues.

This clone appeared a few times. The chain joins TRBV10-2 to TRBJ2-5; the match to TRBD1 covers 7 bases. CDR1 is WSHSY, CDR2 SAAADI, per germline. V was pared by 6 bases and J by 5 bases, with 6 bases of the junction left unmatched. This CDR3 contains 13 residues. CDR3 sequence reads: CASSLQGRETQYF. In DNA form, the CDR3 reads TGCGCCAGCAGCCTACAGGGGCGGGAGACCCAGTACTTC.

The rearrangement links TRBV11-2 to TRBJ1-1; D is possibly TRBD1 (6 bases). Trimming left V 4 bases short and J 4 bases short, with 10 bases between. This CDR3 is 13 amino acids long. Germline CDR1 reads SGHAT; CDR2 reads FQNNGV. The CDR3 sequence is CASSSQGSTEAFF. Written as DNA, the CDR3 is TGTGCCAGCAGCTCACAGGGTAGCACTGAAGCTTTCTTT.

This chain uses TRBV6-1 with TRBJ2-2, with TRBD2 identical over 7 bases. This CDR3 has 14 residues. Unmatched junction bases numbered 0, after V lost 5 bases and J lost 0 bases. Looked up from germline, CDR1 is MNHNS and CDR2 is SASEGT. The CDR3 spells CASSSGANTGELFF. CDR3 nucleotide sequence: TGTGCCAGCAGTAGCGGGGCGAACACCGGGGAGCTGTTTTTT.

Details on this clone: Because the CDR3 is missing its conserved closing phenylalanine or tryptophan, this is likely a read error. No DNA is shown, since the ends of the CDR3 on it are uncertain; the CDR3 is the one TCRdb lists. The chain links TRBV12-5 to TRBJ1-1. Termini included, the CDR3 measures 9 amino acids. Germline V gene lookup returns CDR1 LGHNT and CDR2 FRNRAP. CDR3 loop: CASGSLCGV.

The DNA for the CDR3 is TGCGCCAGCAGCCAGGACAGGAGAAGCACAGATACGCAGTATTTT. It yields the protein CASSQDRRSTDTQYF. The chain couples TRBV5-1 to TRBJ2-3; 7 bases match TRBD1. Germline V gene sequence: CDR1 SGHRS, CDR2 YFSETQ. V shed 4 bases and J 0 bases; nucleotides not matched to a gene: 5. CDR3 length: 15 amino acids.

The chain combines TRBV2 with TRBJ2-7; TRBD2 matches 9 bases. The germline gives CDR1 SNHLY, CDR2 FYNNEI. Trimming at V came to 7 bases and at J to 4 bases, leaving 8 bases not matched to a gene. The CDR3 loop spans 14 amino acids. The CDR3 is CASNGGGRGYEQYF. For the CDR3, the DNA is TGTGCCAGCAACGGTGGCGGGAGGGGGTACGAGCAGTACTTC.

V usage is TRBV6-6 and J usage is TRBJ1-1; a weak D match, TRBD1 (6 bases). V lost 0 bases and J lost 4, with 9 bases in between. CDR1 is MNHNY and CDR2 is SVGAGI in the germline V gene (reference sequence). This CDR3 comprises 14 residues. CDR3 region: CASSYSDSATEAFF. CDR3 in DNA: TGTGCCAGCAGTTACTCGGACAGCGCCACTGAAGCTTTCTTT.

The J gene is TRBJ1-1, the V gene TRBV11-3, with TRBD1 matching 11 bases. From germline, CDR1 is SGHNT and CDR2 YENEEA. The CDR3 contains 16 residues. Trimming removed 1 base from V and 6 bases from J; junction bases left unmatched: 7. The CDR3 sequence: CASSLGVGQGGSEAFF. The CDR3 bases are TGTGCCAGCAGCTTAGGAGTGGGACAGGGGGGATCTGAAGCTTTCTTT.

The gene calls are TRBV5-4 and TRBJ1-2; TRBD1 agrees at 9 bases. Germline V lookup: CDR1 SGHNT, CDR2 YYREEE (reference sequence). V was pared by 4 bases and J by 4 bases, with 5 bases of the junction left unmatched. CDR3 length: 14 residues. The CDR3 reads CASSGGTGFYGYTF. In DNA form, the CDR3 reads TGTGCCAGCAGCGGAGGGACAGGGTTCTATGGCTACACCTTC.

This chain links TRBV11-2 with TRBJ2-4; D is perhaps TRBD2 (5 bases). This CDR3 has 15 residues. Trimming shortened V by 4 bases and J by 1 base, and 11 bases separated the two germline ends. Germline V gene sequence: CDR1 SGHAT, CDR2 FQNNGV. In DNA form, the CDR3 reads TGTGCCAGCAGCTCCCTTAGAGGGGCCAAAAACATTCAGTACTTC. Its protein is CASSSLRGAKNIQYF.

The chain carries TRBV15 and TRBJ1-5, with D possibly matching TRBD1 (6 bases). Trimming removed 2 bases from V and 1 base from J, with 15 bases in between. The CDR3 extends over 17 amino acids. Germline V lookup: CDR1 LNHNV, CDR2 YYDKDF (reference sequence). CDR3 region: CATSRPRTVRSNQPQHF. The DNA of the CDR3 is TGTGCCACCAGCAGACCAAGGACAGTTAGAAGCAATCAGCCCCAGCATTTT. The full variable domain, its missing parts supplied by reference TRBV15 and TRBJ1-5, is DAMVIQNPRYQVTQFGKPVTLSCSQTLNHNVMYWYQQKSSQAPKLLFHYYDKDFNNEADTPDNFQSRRPNTSFCFLDIRSPGLGDTAMYLCATSRPRTVRSNQPQHFGDGTRLSIL.

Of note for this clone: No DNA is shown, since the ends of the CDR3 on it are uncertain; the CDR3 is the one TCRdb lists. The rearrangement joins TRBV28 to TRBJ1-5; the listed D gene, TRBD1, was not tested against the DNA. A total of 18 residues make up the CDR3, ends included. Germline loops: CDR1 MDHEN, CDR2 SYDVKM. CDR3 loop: CASSLRKDSGPAISPSIF.

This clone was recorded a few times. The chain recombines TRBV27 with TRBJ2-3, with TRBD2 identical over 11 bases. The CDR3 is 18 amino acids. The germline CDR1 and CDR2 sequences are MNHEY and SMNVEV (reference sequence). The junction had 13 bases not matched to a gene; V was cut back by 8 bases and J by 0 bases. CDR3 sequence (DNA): TGTGCCAGCGTATCTACCCATCTAGCGGGAGGTAGCACAGATACGCAGTATTTT. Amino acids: CASVSTHLAGGSTDTQYF.